This TCR beta chain was observed in a study of blood T cells in healthy people across ages. Study findings and constraints: Those diversity estimates obtained from one million T cells were thought to be underestimates. Higher diversity, along with more naive CD4+ cells, distinguished long-lived donors from aged donors.

This clonotype was picked up many times. What it binds is not known. A much larger clone differs from this one at a single base, so this may be a read error. The V end was cut by 4 bases, the J end by 1 base, with 7 bases between. The CDR3 totals 13 residues. Germline CDR1 and CDR2: SEHNR and FQNEAQ (reference sequence). Per-sample yields of isolated PBMCs were at least 6.5 million. With each sample, at least 5 micrograms of total RNA were extracted. Through a sample-barcoded 5' primer and a J-beta primer mix, a second PCR was run for roughly 7 to 12 cycles. TCRdb passed the 5' RACE reads through MiXCR, listing each CDR3 protein once. The data contain some 1,500,000 distinct CDR3 sequences, under 55% of them singletons.

This sequence joins TRBV7-9 and TRBJ1-2; a weak D match, TRBD1 (5 bases). This sequence originates from a woman aged 18 to 35 in good health. The specimen sequenced was blood. CDR3 region: CASSWDGNYGYTF. CDR3 coding DNA: TGTGCCAGCAGCTGGGACGGTAACTATGGCTACACCTTC.